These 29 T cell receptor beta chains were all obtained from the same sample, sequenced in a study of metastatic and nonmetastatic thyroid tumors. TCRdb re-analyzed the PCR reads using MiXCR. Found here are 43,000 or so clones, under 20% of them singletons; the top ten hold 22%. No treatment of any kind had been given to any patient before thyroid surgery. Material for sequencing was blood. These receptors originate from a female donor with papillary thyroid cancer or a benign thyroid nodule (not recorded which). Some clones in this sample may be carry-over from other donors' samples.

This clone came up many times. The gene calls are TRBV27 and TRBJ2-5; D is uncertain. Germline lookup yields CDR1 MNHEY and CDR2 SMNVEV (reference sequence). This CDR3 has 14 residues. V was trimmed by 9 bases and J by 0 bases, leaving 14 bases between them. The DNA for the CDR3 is TGTGCCAGAGTACCTGACCCTTACCAAGAGACCCAGTACTTC. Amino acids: CARVPDPYQETQYF.

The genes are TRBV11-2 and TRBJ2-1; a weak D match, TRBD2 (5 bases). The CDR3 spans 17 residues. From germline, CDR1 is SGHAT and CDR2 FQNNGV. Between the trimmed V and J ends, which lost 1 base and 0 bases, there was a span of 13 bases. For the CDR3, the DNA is TGTGCCAGCAGCTTAGTGGCTAGCAAAAGCTCCTACAATGAGCAGTTCTTC. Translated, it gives CASSLVASKSSYNEQFF.

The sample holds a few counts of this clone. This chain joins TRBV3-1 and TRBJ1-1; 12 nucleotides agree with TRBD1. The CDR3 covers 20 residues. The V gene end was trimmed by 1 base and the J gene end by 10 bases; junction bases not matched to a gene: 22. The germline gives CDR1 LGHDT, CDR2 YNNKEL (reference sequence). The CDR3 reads CASSQGLLVLRRDRGRGAFF. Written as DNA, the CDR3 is TGTGCCAGCAGCCAAGGACTGTTGGTTCTGAGACGGGACAGGGGGCGTGGAGCTTTCTTT. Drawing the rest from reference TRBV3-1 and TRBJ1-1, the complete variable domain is DTAVSQTPKYLVTQMGNDKSIKCEQNLGHDTMYWYKQDSKKFLKIMFSYNNKELIINETVPNRFSPKSPDKAHLNLHINSLELGDSAVYFCASSQGLLVLRRDRGRGAFFGQGTRLTVV.

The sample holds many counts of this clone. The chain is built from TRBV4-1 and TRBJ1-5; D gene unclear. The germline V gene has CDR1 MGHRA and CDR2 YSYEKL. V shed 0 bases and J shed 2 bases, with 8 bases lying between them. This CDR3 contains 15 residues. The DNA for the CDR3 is TGCGCCAGCAGCCAAGATCCACCGGGCAATCAGCCCCAGCATTTT. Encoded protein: CASSQDPPGNQPQHF.

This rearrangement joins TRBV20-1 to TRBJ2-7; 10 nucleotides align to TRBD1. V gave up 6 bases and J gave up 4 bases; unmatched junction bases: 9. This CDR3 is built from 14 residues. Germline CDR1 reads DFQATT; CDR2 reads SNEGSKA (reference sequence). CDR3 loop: CSASQDRGKYEQYF. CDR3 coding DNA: TGCAGTGCCTCACAGGACAGGGGGAAATACGAGCAGTACTTC.

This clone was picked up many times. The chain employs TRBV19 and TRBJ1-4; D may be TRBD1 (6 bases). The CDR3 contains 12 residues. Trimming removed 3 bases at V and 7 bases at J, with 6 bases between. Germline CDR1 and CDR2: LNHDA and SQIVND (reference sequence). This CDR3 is CASSIRGEKLFF. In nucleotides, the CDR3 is TGTGCCAGTAGTATCAGGGGTGAAAAACTGTTTTTT. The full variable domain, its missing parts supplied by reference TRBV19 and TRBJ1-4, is DGGITQSPKYLFRKEGQNVTLSCEQNLNHDAMYWYRQDPGQGLRLIYYSQIVNDFQKGDIAEGYSVSREKKESFPLTVTSAQKNPTAFYLCASSIRGEKLFFGSGTQLSVL.

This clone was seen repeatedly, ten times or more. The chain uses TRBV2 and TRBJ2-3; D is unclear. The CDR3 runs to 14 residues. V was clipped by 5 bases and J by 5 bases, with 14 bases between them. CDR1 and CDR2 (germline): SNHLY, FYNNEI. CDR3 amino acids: CASSTQRSQDTQYF. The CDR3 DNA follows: TGTGCCAGCAGTACACAGAGATCGCAAGATACGCAGTATTTT.

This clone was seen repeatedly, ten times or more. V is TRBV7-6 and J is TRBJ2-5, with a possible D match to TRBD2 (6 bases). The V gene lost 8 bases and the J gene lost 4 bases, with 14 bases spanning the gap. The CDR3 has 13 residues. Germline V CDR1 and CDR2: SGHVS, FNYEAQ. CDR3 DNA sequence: TGTGCCAGCGGATTGCGGGAAGGAGAGACCCAGTACTTC. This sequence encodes CASGLREGETQYF.

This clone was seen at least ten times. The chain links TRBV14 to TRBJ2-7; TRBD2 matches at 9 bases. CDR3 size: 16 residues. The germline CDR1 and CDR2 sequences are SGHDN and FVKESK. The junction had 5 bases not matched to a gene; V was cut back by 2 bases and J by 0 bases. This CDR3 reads CASSQTGTSRSYEQYF. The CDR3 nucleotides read TGTGCCAGCAGCCAAACCGGGACTAGCCGCTCCTACGAGCAGTACTTC.

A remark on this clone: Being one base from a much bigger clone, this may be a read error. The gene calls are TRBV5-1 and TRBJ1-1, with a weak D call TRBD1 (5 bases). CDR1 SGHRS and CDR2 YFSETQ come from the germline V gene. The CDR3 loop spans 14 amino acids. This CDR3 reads CASTDGGANTKAFF. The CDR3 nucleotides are TGCGCCAGCACAGACGGGGGAGCGAACACTAAAGCTTTCTTT.

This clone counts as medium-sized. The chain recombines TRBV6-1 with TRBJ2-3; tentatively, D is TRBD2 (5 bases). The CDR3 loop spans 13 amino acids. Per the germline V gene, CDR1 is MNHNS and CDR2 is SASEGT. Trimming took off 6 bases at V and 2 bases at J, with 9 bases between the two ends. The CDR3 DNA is TGTGCCAGCAGACCGGACTTCACAGATACGCAGTATTTT. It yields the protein CASRPDFTDTQYF.

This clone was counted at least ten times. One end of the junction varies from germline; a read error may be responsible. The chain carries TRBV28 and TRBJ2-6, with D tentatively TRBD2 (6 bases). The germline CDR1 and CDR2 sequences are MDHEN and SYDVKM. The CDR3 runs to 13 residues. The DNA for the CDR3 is TGTGCCAGCGGGGACTCTGGGGCCAACGTCCCGACTTTC. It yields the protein CASGDSGANVPTF.

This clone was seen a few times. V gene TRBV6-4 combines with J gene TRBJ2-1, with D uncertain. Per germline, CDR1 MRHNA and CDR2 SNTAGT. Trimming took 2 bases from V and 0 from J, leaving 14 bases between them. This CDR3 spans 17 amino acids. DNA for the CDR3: TGTGCCAGCAGTGACGGGCTATCGGATCACTCCTACAATGAGCAGTTCTTC. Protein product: CASSDGLSDHSYNEQFF.

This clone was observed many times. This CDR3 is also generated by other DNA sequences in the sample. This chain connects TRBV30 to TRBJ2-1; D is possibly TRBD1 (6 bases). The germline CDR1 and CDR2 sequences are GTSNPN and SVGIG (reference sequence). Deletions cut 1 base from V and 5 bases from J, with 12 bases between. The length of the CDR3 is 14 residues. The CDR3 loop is CAWSGGQAHNEQFF. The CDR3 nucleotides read TGTGCCTGGAGTGGGGGGCAGGCCCACAATGAGCAGTTCTTC. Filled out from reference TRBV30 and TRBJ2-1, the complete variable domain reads SQTIHQWPATLVQPVGSPLSLECTVEGTSNPNLYWYRQAAGRGLQLLFYSVGIGQISSEVPQNLSASRPQDRQFILSSKKLLLSDSGFYLCAWSGGQAHNEQFFGPGTRLTVL.

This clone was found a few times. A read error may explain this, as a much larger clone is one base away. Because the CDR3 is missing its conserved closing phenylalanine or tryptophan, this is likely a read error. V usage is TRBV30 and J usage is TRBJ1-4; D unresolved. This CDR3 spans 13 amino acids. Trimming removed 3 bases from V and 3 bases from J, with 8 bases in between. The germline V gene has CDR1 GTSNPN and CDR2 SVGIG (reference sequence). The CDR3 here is CAWRSQSNEKLFI. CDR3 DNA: TGTGCCTGGAGGTCGCAGTCTAATGAAAAACTGTTTATT.

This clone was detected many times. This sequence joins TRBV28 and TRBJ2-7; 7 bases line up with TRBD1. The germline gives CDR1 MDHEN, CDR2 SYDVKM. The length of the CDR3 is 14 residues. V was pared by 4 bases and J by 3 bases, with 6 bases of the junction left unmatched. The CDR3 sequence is CASSSGDSYYEQYF. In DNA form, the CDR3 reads TGTGCCAGCAGTTCTGGGGACAGCTACTACGAGCAGTACTTC.

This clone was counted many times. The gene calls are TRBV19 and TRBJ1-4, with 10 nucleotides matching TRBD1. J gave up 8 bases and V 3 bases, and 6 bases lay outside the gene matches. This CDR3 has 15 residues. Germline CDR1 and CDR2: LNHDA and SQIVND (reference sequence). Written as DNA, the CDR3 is TGTGCCAGTAGTATGGGACAGGGGAACCCCGAAAAACTGTTTTTT. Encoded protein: CASSMGQGNPEKLFF.

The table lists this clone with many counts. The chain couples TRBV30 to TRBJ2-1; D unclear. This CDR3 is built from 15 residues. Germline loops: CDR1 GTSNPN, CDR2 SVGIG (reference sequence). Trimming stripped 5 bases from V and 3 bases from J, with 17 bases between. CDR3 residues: CAWAAGAGGYNEQFF. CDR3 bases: TGTGCCTGGGCCGCCGGTGCCGGCGGCTACAATGAGCAGTTCTTC.

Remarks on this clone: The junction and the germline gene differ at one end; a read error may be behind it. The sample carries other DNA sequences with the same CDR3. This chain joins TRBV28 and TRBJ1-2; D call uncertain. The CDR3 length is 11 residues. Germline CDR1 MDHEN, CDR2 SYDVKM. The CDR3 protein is CASSTNYGDSF. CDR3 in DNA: TGTGCCAGCAGTACGAACTATGGCGACTCCTTC.

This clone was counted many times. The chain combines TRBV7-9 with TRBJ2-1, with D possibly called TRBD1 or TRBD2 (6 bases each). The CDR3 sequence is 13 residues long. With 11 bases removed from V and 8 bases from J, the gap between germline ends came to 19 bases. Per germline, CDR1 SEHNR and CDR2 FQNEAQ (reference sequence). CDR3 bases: TGTGCCGGAATAGGGGGGATTAGGGATGAGCAGTTCTTC. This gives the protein CAGIGGIRDEQFF. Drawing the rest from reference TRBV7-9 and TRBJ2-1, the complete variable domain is DTGVSQNPRHKITKRGQNVTFRCDPISEHNRLYWYRQTLGQGPEFLTYFQNEAQLEKSRLLSDRFSAERPKGSFSTLEIQRTEQGDSAMYLCAGIGGIRDEQFFGPGTRLTVL.

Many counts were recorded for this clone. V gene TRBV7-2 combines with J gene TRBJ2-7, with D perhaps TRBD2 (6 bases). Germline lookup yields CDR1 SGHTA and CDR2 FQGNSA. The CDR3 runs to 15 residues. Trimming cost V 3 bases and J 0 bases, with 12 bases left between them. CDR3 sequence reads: CASSLRDGSSYEQYF. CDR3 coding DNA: TGTGCCAGCAGCTTGCGCGACGGGAGCTCCTACGAGCAGTACTTC.

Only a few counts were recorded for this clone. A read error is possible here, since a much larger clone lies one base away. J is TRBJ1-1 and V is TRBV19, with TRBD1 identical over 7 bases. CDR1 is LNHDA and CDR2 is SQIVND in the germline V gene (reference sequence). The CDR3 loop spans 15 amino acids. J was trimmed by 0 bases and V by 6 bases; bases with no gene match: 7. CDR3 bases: TGTGCCAGTAGGACTACAGGGGCTCTGAACACTGAAGCTTTCTTT. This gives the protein CASRTTGALNTEAFF.

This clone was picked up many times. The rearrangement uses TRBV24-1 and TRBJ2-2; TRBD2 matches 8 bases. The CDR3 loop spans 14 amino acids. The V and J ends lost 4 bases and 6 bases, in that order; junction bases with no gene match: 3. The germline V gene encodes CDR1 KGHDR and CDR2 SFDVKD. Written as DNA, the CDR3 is TGTGCCACCAGTGACCCGGGGGGGGCCGGGGAGCTGTTTTTT. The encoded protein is CATSDPGGAGELFF.

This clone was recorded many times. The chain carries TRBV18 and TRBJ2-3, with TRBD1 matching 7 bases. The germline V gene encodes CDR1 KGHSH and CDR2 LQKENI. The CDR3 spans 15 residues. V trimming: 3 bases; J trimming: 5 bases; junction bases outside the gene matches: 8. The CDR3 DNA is TGTGCCAGCTCACCGTTGGGGACAGAGGGAGATACGCAGTATTTT. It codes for CASSPLGTEGDTQYF.

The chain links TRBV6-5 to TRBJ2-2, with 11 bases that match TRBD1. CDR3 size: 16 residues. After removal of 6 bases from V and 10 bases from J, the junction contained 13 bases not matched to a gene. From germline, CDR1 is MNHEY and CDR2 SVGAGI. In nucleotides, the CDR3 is TGTGCCAGCAGAACCGGGACAGGGGGAGGAGGTGCGGAGCTGTTTTTT. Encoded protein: CASRTGTGGGGAELFF.

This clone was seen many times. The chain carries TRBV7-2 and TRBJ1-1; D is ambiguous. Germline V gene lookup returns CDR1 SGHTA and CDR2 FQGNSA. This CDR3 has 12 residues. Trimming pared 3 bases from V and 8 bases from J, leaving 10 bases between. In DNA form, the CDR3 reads TGTGCCAGCAGCTTTGATCAGCCCGAAGCTTTCTTT. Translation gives CASSFDQPEAFF.

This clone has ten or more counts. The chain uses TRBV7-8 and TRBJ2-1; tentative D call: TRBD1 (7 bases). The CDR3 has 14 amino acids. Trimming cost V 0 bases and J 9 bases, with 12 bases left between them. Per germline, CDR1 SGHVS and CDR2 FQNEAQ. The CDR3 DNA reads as TGTGCCAGCAGCTTAGCGGGCCAGGGGGGTGAGCAGTTCTTC. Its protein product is CASSLAGQGGEQFF.

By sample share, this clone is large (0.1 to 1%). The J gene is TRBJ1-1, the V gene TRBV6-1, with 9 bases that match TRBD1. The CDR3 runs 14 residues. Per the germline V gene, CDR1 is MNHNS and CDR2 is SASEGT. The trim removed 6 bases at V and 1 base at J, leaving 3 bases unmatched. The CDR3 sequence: CASRVGQGNTEAFF. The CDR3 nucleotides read TGTGCCAGCAGAGTGGGACAGGGGAACACTGAAGCTTTCTTT.

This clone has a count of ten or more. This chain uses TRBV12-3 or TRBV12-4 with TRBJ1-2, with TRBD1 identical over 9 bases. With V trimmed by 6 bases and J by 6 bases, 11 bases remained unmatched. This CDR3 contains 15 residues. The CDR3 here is CASRERTGGVDGYTF. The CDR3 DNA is TGTGCCAGCAGAGAACGTACAGGGGGCGTTGATGGCTACACCTTC.